One sample yielded the 20 T cell receptor beta chains listed below, sequenced in a study of blood T cell repertoires in COVID-19. Using immunoSEQ multiplex PCR, the repertoire was profiled, and TCRdb retains in-frame clones only, with some absent. The table includes roughly 88,000 clones, around 90% detected once. The source material was peripheral blood. Every receptor here comes from a woman in her fifties or sixties with COVID-19, enrolled during active disease.

The chain links TRBV30 to TRBJ2-1; 8 bases align to TRBD1. CDR3 size: 14 residues. Germline CDR1 reads GTSNPN; CDR2 reads SVGIG (reference sequence). The V and J ends lost 4 bases and 0 bases, in that order; junction bases with no gene match: 2. The CDR3 DNA follows: TGTGCCTGGAACAGGGGGAGCTCCTACAATGAGCAGTTCTTC. It is translated as CAWNRGSSYNEQFF.

This sequence joins TRBV4-3 and TRBJ2-1; the match to TRBD2 covers 9 bases. The CDR3 has 16 residues. With V trimmed by 2 bases and J by 8 bases, 10 bases remained unmatched. Germline CDR1 LGHNA, CDR2 YSLEER. CDR3 sequence reads: CASSQIPLAGRYEQFF. In DNA form, the CDR3 reads TGCGCCAGCAGCCAAATTCCCCTAGCGGGGAGATATGAGCAGTTCTTC.

The rearrangement uses TRBV4-3 and TRBJ1-1, with 9 bases matching TRBD1. This CDR3 is built from 16 residues. Unmatched junction bases numbered 7, after V lost 4 bases and J lost 1 base. Looked up from germline, CDR1 is LGHNA and CDR2 is YSLEER. The CDR3 DNA reads as TGCGCCAGCAGCCCCTTCCTGACAGGGGGGAACACTGAAGCTTTCTTT. It specifies CASSPFLTGGNTEAFF.

The V and J genes are TRBV5-6 and TRBJ1-5; D remains unclear. The CDR3 totals 14 residues. Germline V gene sequence: CDR1 SGHDT, CDR2 YYEEEE. The germline V and J ends were trimmed by 0 bases and 0 bases, with 4 bases remaining between them. The CDR3 here is CASSLAYSNQPQHF. The CDR3 region has the DNA TGTGCCAGCAGCTTGGCCTATAGCAATCAGCCCCAGCATTTT. Combining the CDR3 with reference TRBV5-6 and TRBJ1-5 gives the whole variable domain DAGVTQSPTHLIKTRGQQVTLRCSPKSGHDTVSWYQQALGQGPQFIFQYYEEEERQRGNFPDRFSGHQFPNYSSELNVNALLLGDSALYLCASSLAYSNQPQHFGDGTRLSIL.

The chain links TRBV6-5 to TRBJ1-4; maybe TRBD1 (6 bases). Trimming stripped 6 bases from V and 4 bases from J, with 12 bases between. This CDR3 comprises 14 residues. Germline V gene sequence: CDR1 MNHEY, CDR2 SVGAGI. CDR3 amino acids: CASRGGALNEKLFF. CDR3 bases: TGTGCCAGCAGAGGGGGGGCCCTTAATGAAAAACTGTTTTTT.

The CDR3 bases are TGTGCCAGCAGCCCATCAAACAAAGGGGCAGATACGCAGTATTTT. Translation gives CASSPSNKGADTQYF. The rearrangement links TRBV3-1 (or the pseudogene TRBV3-2) to TRBJ2-3, with D possibly being TRBD1 (5 bases). CDR1 and CDR2 from the germline V gene are LGHDT and YNNKEL (reference sequence). V lost 4 bases and J 4 bases, leaving 15 bases between the germline ends. This CDR3 spans 15 amino acids.

V and J are TRBV3-1 (or the pseudogene TRBV3-2) and TRBJ2-7, with 7 bases lining up with TRBD1. Germline V gene lookup returns CDR1 LGHDT and CDR2 YNNKEL (reference sequence). The CDR3 sequence is 13 residues long. V gave up 4 bases and J gave up 6 bases; unmatched junction bases: 6. This CDR3 is CASSLTGAPEQYF. In DNA, the CDR3 is TGTGCCAGCAGCCTAACAGGGGCCCCCGAGCAGTACTTC.

The CDR3 bases are TGTGCCTGGAGTGTACGGGGGAACACTGAAGCTTTCTTT. This codes for CAWSVRGNTEAFF. V is TRBV30 and J is TRBJ1-1; D gene uncertain. This CDR3 has 13 amino acids. Trimming removed 0 bases from V and 1 base from J, with 6 bases in between. Looked up from germline, CDR1 is GTSNPN and CDR2 is SVGIG (reference sequence).

The chain couples TRBV30 to TRBJ2-7; D is uncertain. Germline CDR1 and CDR2: GTSNPN and SVGIG (reference sequence). V gave up 0 bases and J gave up 0 bases, with 9 bases separating them. CDR3 length equals 14 residues. CDR3 region: CAWSVRSLSYEQYF. The CDR3 DNA sequence: TGTGCCTGGAGTGTTAGGAGCCTCTCCTACGAGCAGTACTTC.

This clone was seen once. V and J are TRBV9 and TRBJ2-7; no definite D call. V lost 1 base to trimming and J lost 0 bases, with 11 bases between them. The CDR3 is 15 amino acids. CDR1 SGDLS and CDR2 YYNGEE come from the germline V gene. The CDR3 DNA follows: TGTGCCAGCAGCGTAACTCCCCACCACTCCTACGAGCAGTACTTC. Translated, it gives CASSVTPHHSYEQYF.

In DNA form, the CDR3 reads TGTGCCACCAGTCCCTCACAGGGGAGGCAAGAGACCCAGTACTTC. Translation: CATSPSQGRQETQYF. The V gene is TRBV15, the J gene TRBJ2-5, with D possibly being TRBD1 (7 bases). The CDR3 length is 15 residues. CDR1 is LNHNV and CDR2 is YYDKDF in the germline V gene (reference sequence). The germline V and J ends were trimmed by 6 bases and 2 bases, with 16 bases remaining between them. The entire variable domain, with the rest obtained from reference TRBV15 and TRBJ2-5, is as follows: DAMVIQNPRYQVTQFGKPVTLSCSQTLNHNVMYWYQQKSSQAPKLLFHYYDKDFNNEADTPDNFQSRRPNTSFCFLDIRSPGLGDTAMYLCATSPSQGRQETQYFGPGTRLLVL.

This chain uses TRBV6-5 with TRBJ2-6; TRBD1 matches 7 bases. With V trimmed by 10 bases and J by 2 bases, 5 bases remained unmatched. The germline CDR1 and CDR2 sequences are MNHEY and SVGAGI. This CDR3 is 14 amino acids long. For the CDR3, the DNA is TGTGCCACCAAGGGGGCAGCTGGGGCCAACGTCCTGACTTTC. Protein product: CATKGAAGANVLTF.

The gene calls are TRBV4-3 and TRBJ2-5; D is uncertain. This CDR3 is built from 15 residues. CDR1 is LGHNA, CDR2 YSLEER, per germline. V was cut by 0 bases and J by 1 base, with 9 bases left in between. The CDR3 region is CASSQDLASQETQYF. CDR3 DNA sequence: TGCGCCAGCAGCCAAGATCTTGCCAGCCAAGAGACCCAGTACTTC.

The V gene is TRBV28, the J gene TRBJ1-6; no clear D. From germline, CDR1 is MDHEN and CDR2 SYDVKM. This CDR3 has 14 amino acids. V lost 5 bases and J 10 bases, leaving 15 bases between the germline ends. Written as DNA, the CDR3 is TGTGCCAGCAGTCCTGCGGACTCCGCGTCACCCCTCCACTTT. It codes for CASSPADSASPLHF. The full variable domain, with the rest looked up from reference TRBV28 and TRBJ1-6, is DVKVTQSSRYLVKRTGEKVFLECVQDMDHENMFWYRQDPGLGLRLIYFSYDVKMKEKGDIPEGYSVSREKKERFSLILESASTNQTSMYLCASSPADSASPLHFGNGTRLTVT.

The genes are TRBV6-5 and TRBJ1-2; D is unresolved. Looked up from germline, CDR1 is MNHEY and CDR2 is SVGAGI. This CDR3 has 14 residues. V was trimmed by 7 bases and J by 6 bases, leaving 18 bases between them. CDR3 bases: TGTGCCAGCACTTCCTTGGGTGGAGAGGATGGCTACACCTTC. This sequence encodes CASTSLGGEDGYTF.

The gene calls are TRBV6-5 and TRBJ1-1, with 10 bases fitting TRBD1. The CDR3 has 16 residues. The germline CDR1 and CDR2 sequences are MNHEY and SVGAGI. The V gene end was trimmed by 2 bases and the J gene end by 6 bases; junction bases not matched to a gene: 9. CDR3 nucleotides: TGTGCCAGCAGTTACGCCCGGACAGGGGGGGTGGCTGAAGCTTTCTTT. Its translation: CASSYARTGGVAEAFF.

This clone has just a few counts. The chain links TRBV2 to TRBJ1-1, with 10 nucleotides matching TRBD1. V gave up 8 bases and J gave up 4 bases; unmatched junction bases: 4. The CDR3 runs to 13 residues. The germline CDR1 and CDR2 sequences are SNHLY and FYNNEI. CDR3 in DNA: TGTGCCAGCGTGGGACAGGGGAGCACTGAAGCTTTCTTT. Protein product: CASVGQGSTEAFF.

The chain carries TRBV3-1 (or the pseudogene TRBV3-2) and TRBJ2-7; TRBD2 aligns across 7 bases. Germline V gene lookup returns CDR1 LGHDT and CDR2 YNNKEL (reference sequence). V lost 4 bases and J lost 2; bases outside the gene matches: 8. The CDR3 spans 15 residues. Written as DNA, the CDR3 is TGTGCCAGCAGCCCCTCCGTGGGGGGGGCCTACGAGCAGTACTTC. Translated, it gives CASSPSVGGAYEQYF.

As to this clone: Germline is not matched at one junction end, which may reflect a read error. This same CDR3 is encoded by further DNA sequences in the sample. The chain uses TRBV7-9 and TRBJ1-1; D unclear. There are 12 residues in the CDR3. CDR1 and CDR2 (germline): SEHNR, FQNEAQ (reference sequence). The CDR3 sequence is CASSSSMSEAFF. The DNA for the CDR3 is TGTGCTAGCAGCAGTAGCATGTCGGAAGCTTTCTTT.

The rearrangement joins TRBV11-2 to TRBJ2-1; possible D gene TRBD2, 5 bases. This CDR3 is 15 amino acids long. V shed 5 bases and J shed 9 bases, with 20 bases lying between them. Germline V gene sequence: CDR1 SGHAT, CDR2 FQNNGV. The CDR3 DNA follows: TGTGCCAGCAGCAGGACGAGGGCCCTCGCCAGTGAGCAGTTCTTC. It translates to CASSRTRALASEQFF.